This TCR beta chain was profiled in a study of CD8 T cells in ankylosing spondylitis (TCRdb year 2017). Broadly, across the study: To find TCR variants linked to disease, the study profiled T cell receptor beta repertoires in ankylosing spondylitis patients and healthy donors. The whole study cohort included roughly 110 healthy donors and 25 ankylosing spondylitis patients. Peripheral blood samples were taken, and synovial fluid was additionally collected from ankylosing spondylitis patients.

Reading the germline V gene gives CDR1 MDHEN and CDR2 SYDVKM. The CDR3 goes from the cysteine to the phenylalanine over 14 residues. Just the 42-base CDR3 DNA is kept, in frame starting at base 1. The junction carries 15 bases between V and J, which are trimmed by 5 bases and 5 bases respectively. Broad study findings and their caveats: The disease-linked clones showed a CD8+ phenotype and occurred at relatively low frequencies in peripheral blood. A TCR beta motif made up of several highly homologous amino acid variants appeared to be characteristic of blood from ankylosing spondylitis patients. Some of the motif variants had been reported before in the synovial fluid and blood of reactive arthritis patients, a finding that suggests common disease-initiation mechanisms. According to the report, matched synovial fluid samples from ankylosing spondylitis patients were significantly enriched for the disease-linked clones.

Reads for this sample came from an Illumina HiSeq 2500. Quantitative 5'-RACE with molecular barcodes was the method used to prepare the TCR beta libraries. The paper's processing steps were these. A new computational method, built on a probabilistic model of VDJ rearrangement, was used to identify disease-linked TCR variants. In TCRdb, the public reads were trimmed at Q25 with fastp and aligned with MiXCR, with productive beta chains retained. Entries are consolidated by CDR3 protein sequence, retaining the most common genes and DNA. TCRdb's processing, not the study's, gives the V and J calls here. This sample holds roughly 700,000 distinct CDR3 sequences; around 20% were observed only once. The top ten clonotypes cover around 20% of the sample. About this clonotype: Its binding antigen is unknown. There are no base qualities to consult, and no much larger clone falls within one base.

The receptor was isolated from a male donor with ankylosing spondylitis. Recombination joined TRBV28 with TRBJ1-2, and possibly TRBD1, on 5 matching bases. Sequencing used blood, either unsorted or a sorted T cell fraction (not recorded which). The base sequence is TGTGCCAGCAGTGAAAACAGGTTCCGGTATGGCTACACCTTC. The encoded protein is CASSENRFRYGYTF.